This is a list of T cell receptor beta chains from one sample in a study of blood T cells in healthy people across ages. TCRdb called the 5' RACE reads again in MiXCR, with one record for every CDR3 protein. The sample includes approximately 830,000 distinct CDR3 sequences, approximately 67% seen only once; the top ten take around a quarter. Sequencing used blood. Every receptor here comes from a man younger than 40 in good health. Both conserved end residues are trimmed from each CDR3. Each record gives: CDR3 protein, D gene, V gene, J gene. D genes are given only for firm matches.

CDR3: SARVDNEKLF
D: .
V: TRBV20-1
J: TRBJ1-4

CDR3: ASSPKPGRPDGYT
D: .
V: TRBV12-3/TRBV12-4
J: TRBJ1-2

CDR3: ASSVSGRSNYGYT
D: .
V: TRBV9
J: TRBJ1-2

CDR3: ASSLSAGSMGGSYNEQF
D: .
V: TRBV7-8
J: TRBJ2-1

CDR3: ASRGSGGIGETQY
D: TRBD2
V: TRBV5-1
J: TRBJ2-5

CDR3: ASSLVFGDIGTQY
D: .
V: TRBV7-9
J: TRBJ2-3

CDR3: ASTLWGLAGGGTDTQY
D: TRBD2
V: TRBV7-2
J: TRBJ2-3

CDR3: ASSSRTGGSNGYT
D: TRBD1
V: TRBV5-5
J: TRBJ1-2

CDR3: ASAFGGAGANVLT
D: .
V: TRBV6-2/TRBV6-3
J: TRBJ2-6

CDR3: AISGKGYNEQF
D: .
V: TRBV10-3
J: TRBJ2-1

CDR3: ASSQGQPGANVLT
D: .
V: TRBV18
J: TRBJ2-6

CDR3: ASSGGLAATEQF
D: TRBD2
V: TRBV2
J: TRBJ2-1

CDR3: SAPGPGGYT
D: .
V: TRBV29-1
J: TRBJ1-2

CDR3: ASSVGDGYEQY
D: .
V: TRBV9
J: TRBJ2-7

CDR3: ASSLGKTNEKLF
D: .
V: TRBV13
J: TRBJ1-4

CDR3: ASFGGGGTQY
D: TRBD2
V: TRBV12-3/TRBV12-4
J: TRBJ2-3

CDR3: ASSLVRGRGHEQY
D: .
V: TRBV27
J: TRBJ2-7

CDR3: ASSSTSSHNEQF
D: .
V: TRBV6-2/TRBV6-3
J: TRBJ2-1

CDR3: ASSLAVVTSHNEQF
D: .
V: TRBV5-6
J: TRBJ2-1

CDR3: ASSQVGTVGTDTQY
D: TRBD1
V: TRBV4-3
J: TRBJ2-3

CDR3: SALGLAQSTDTQY
D: TRBD2
V: TRBV20-1
J: TRBJ2-3

CDR3: ASSRMEYGYT
D: .
V: TRBV28
J: TRBJ1-2

CDR3: ASRPTGTVTYEQY
D: .
V: TRBV28
J: .

CDR3: ASSPYKSIYEQY
D: .
V: TRBV6-5
J: TRBJ2-7

CDR3: ASSTRPGEQY
D: .
V: TRBV7-6
J: TRBJ2-5